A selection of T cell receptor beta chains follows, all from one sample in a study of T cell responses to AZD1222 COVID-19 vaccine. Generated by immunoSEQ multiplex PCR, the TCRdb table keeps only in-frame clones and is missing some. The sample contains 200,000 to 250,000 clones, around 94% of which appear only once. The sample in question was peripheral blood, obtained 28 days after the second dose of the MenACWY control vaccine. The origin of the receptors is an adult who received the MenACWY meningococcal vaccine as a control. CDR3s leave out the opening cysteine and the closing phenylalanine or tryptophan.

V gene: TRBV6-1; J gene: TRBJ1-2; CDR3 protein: ASSDRGARTVVKYGYT
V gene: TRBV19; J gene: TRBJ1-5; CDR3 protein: ATTDSRGWSQPQH
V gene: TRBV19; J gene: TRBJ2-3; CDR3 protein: ASSPPGTDTQY
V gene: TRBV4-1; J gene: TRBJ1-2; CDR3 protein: ASSQGPGTGGLYGYT
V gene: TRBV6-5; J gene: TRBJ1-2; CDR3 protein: ASSDRGRLGYT
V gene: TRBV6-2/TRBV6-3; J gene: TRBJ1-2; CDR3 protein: ASSYEGRGT
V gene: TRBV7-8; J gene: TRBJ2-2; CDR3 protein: ASSLVRGGRGTGELF
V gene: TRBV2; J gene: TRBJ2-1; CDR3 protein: ASRGLGVEQF
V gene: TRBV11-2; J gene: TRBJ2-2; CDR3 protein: ASSSRDRGISNTGELF
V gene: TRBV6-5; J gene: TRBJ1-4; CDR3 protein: ASSQSTVTNEKLF
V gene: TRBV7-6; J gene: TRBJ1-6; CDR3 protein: ASSVQGNSPLH
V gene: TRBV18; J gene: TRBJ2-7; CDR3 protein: ASSPPSGVHYEQY
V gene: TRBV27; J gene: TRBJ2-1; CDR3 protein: ASRWPGAGGSADEQF
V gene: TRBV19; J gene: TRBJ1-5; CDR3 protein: ATQGGGQPQH
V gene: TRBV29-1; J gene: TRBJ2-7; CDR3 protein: SVEGDRGDEQY
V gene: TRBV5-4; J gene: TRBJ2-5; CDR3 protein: ASSPKTQY
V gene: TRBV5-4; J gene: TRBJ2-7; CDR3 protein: ASSQQGLFYEQY
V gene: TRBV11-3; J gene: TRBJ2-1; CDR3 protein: ASSPKDSSSYNEQF
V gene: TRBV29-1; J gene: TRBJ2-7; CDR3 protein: SALGQGVTYEQY
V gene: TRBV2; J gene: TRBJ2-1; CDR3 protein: ASSEYGLAGGGYNEQF
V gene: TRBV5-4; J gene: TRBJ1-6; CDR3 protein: ASSSPPPGNSPLH
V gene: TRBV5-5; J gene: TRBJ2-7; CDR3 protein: ASSLAVRSSYEQY
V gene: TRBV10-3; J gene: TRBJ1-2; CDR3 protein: AISESATGEGHGYT
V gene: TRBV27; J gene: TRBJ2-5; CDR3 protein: ASSRLGLAAQETQY
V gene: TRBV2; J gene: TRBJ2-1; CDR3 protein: ASSEATSGRATYNEQF
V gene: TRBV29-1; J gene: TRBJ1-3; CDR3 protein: SVGLGQVGNTIY
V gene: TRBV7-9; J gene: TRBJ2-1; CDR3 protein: ASSLAGHVIDEQF
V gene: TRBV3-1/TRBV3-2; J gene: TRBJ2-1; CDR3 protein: ASSQDHSGAYNEQF
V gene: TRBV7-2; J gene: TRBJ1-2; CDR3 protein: ASSSDRDYGYT
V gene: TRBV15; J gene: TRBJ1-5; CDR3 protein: ATSRVKGPQH
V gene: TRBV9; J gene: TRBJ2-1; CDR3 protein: ASSVTSGGDEQF
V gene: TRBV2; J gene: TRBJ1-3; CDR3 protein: ASSSPVSGNTIY
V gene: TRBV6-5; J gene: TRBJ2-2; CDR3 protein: ASSPPGAGELF
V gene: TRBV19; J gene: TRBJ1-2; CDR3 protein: AAHAGLYGYT
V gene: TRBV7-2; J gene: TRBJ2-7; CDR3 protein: ASSLSERRGAYEQY
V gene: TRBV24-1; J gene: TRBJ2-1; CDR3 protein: ATSDDRGYEQF
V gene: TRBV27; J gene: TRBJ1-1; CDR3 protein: ASSPILGDRKTEAF
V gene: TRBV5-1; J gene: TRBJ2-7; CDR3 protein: ASSQGLAGGPSYEQY
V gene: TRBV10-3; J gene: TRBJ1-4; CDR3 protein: AISDPGQGGEKLF
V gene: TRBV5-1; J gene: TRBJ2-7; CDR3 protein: ASSLAPGVSYEQY
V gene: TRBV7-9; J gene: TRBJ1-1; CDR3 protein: ASSSPVTQLGGNTEAF
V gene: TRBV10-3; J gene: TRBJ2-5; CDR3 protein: AISTMQETQY
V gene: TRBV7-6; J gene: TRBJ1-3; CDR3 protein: ASSSLRDRAPRSGNTIY
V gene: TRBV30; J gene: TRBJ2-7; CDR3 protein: AWSVIGADDEQY
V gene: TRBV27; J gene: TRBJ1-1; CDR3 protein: ASSLQQVNTEAF
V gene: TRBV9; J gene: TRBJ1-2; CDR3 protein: ASSSRQGNTDGYT
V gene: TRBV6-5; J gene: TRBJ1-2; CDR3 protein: ASSYSPEYGYT
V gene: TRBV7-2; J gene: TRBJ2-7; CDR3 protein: ASSLGQGAFYEQY
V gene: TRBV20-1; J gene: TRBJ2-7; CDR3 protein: SASGIHEQY
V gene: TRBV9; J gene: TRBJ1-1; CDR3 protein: ASSNGDRNRDTEAF
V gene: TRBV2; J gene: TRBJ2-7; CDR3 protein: ASHRDTYEQY
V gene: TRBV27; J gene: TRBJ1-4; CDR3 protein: ASSPQVGRGGNEKLF
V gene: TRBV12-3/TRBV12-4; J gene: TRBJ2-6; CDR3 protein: ASSQSGANVLT
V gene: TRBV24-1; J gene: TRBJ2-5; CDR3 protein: ATSDSETGYQETQY
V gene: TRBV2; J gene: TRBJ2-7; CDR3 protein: ASSEEVPTGEQY
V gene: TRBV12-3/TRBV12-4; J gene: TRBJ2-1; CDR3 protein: ASSPGTANEQF
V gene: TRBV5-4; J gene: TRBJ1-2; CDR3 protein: ASSSLQGTYGYT